These 12 T cell receptor beta chains share one sample of origin, sequenced in a study of post-analysis software for immune sequencing data. General study results and limits: In patients, TRBV5-6, TRBV5-1 and TRBV20-1 belonged to roughly five TRBV segments found more frequently than in controls.

The authors incorporated unique molecular identifiers into the TCR beta cDNA libraries. TCRdb reprocessed the PCR reads with MiXCR, giving one entry per CDR3 protein. The table has some 690,000 distinct CDR3 sequences, less than 35% seen once. No antigen is known for these receptors. The specimen was blood. The origin of the receptors is a girl aged 5 to 17 with multiple sclerosis.

This clonotype was counted between two and nine times. The chain combines TRBV7-2 with TRBJ2-3; D is possibly TRBD1 (6 bases). This CDR3 has 19 residues. Trimming took off 1 base at V and 0 bases at J, with 20 bases between the two ends. Germline assignment: CDR1 SGHTA and CDR2 FQGNSA. CDR3 loop: CASSLGNVRGGGSTDTQYF. For the CDR3, the DNA is TGTGCCAGCAGCTTAGGGAATGTCAGGGGCGGAGGAAGCACAGATACGCAGTATTTT.

This chain joins TRBV7-2 and TRBJ2-1; a possible D gene is TRBD2 (6 bases). The CDR3 is 14 amino acids. Trimming left V 8 bases short and J 4 bases short, with 15 bases between. CDR1 and CDR2 from the germline V gene are SGHTA and FQGNSA. In nucleotides, the CDR3 is TGTGCCAGCCAAGGGCCTAGCGATTACAATGAGCAGTTCTTC. Protein: CASQGPSDYNEQFF.

The chain employs TRBV5-1 and TRBJ2-1, with D perhaps matching TRBD2 (5 bases). Trimming took 4 bases from V and 0 from J, leaving 17 bases between them. The CDR3 loop spans 17 amino acids. Looked up from germline, CDR1 is SGHRS and CDR2 is YFSETQ. CDR3 sequence reads: CASSPRGSVSSYNEQFF. The CDR3 DNA is TGCGCCAGCAGCCCTCGGGGTAGCGTGAGCTCCTACAATGAGCAGTTCTTC.

This clonotype was seen at least ten times. The chain carries TRBV7-2 and TRBJ2-7; the D gene is possibly TRBD1 (9 bases). This CDR3 is 16 amino acids long. V was pared by 5 bases and J by 3 bases, with 20 bases between. Germline V gives CDR1 SGHTA, CDR2 FQGNSA. The CDR3 region has the DNA TGTGCCAGCAGCCCGGGAGGGGGGACAGGGCGCTACGAGCAGTACTTC. Its translation: CASSPGGGTGRYEQYF. Complete variable domain (other parts from reference TRBV7-2 and TRBJ2-7): GAGVSQSPSNKVTEKGKDVELRCDPISGHTALYWYRQSLGQGLEFLIYFQGNSAPDKSGLPSDRFSAERTGGSVSTLTIQRTQQEDSAVYLCASSPGGGTGRYEQYFGPGTRLTVT.

About this clonotype itself: A junction boundary mismatches the germline segment, possibly from a read error. The rearrangement links TRBV4-1 to TRBJ2-3, with a weak D call TRBD2 (5 bases). This CDR3 has 15 amino acids. Germline V lookup: CDR1 MGHRA, CDR2 YSYEKL. CDR3 in amino acids: CASSQESGTTDMQYF. The CDR3 DNA follows: TGCGCCAGCAGCCAAGAGAGCGGAACCACAGATATGCAGTATTTT.

This clonotype came up many times. J is TRBJ2-3 and V is TRBV9; 9 bases align to TRBD2. The germline V gene has CDR1 SGDLS and CDR2 YYNGEE. The V segment lost 4 bases and the J segment 5 bases; nucleotides outside the gene matches: 11. The CDR3 is 16 amino acids. CDR3 sequence (DNA): TGTGCCAGCAGCTCGGATGCGGGAGGGGATGGAGATACGCAGTATTTT. Translated, it gives CASSSDAGGDGDTQYF.

Many counts were recorded for this clonotype. The chain recombines TRBV5-1 with TRBJ2-1; 11 nucleotides agree with TRBD2. J lost 7 bases, V lost 4 bases, and 7 bases had no gene match. Germline CDR1 and CDR2: SGHRS and YFSETQ. The CDR3 loop spans 15 amino acids. CDR3 residues: CASSGLAGGSNEQFF. DNA of the CDR3: TGCGCCAGCAGCGGTCTAGCGGGAGGATCTAATGAGCAGTTCTTC.

The genes are TRBV29-1 and TRBJ1-4; 7 bases align to TRBD1. This CDR3 is built from 13 residues. Losses at the gene ends were 8 bases for V and 4 bases for J; bases not matched to a gene: 7. Germline V gene lookup returns CDR1 SQVTM and CDR2 ANQGSEA. The CDR3 coding sequence is TGCAGCATGCACAGGGGATATAATGAAAAACTGTTTTTT. This encodes CSMHRGYNEKLFF.

There are a few counts of this clonotype. The chain uses TRBV4-3 and TRBJ2-7; D perhaps matches TRBD2 (5 bases). The V and J ends lost 1 base and 3 bases respectively, with 16 bases between them. The CDR3 loop spans 16 amino acids. Per germline, CDR1 LGHNA and CDR2 YSLEER. CDR3 sequence (DNA): TGCGCCAGCAGCCAAGGTCTTGGCGGGTCTTACTACGAGCAGTACTTC. Amino acid sequence: CASSQGLGGSYYEQYF.

The chain joins TRBV11-3 to TRBJ2-2, with D unresolved. Germline loops: CDR1 SGHNT, CDR2 YENEEA. Trimming removed 2 bases at V and 2 bases at J, with 9 bases between. The CDR3 length is 15 residues. The CDR3 region has the DNA TGTGCCAGCAGCTTAAACGCCGGAAACACCGGGGAGCTGTTTTTT. This codes for CASSLNAGNTGELFF.

The V and J genes are TRBV25-1 and TRBJ1-2; D remains unclear. Germline values: CDR1 MGHDK, CDR2 SYGVNS. This CDR3 spans 12 amino acids. Trimming removed 1 base at V and 7 bases at J, with 7 bases between. CDR3 region: CASSEFGVGYTF. Written as DNA, the CDR3 is TGTGCCAGCAGTGAATTCGGGGTTGGCTACACCTTC.

This clonotype was seen ten or more times. The chain has TRBV20-1 and TRBJ1-2; D is unclear. Germline V gene lookup returns CDR1 DFQATT and CDR2 SNEGSKA (reference sequence). V dropped 1 base and J dropped 7 bases, with 13 bases sitting between them. This CDR3 contains 13 residues. The CDR3 here is CSARGARVGGYTF. CDR3 coding DNA: TGCAGTGCTAGAGGCGCTCGGGTTGGTGGCTACACCTTC.